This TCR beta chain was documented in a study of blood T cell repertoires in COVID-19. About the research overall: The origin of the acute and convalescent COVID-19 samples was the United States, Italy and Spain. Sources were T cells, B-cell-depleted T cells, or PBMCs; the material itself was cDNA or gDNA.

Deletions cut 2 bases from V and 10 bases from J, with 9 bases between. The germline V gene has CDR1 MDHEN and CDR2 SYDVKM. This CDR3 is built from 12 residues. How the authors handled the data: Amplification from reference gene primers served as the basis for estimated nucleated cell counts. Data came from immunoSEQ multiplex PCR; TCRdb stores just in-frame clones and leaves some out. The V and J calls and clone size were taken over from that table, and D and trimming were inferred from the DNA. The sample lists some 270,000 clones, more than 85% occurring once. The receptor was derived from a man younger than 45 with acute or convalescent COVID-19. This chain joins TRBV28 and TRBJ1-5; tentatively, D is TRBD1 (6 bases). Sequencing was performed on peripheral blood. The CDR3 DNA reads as TGTGCCAGCAGTTTACAACAGGGCCCCCAGCATTTT. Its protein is CASSLQQGPQHF. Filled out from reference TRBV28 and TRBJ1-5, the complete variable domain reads DVKVTQSSRYLVKRTGEKVFLECVQDMDHENMFWYRQDPGLGLRLIYFSYDVKMKEKGDIPEGYSVSREKKERFSLILESASTNQTSMYLCASSLQQGPQHFGDGTRLSIL.